The 18 T cell receptor beta chains reported below all come from one sample, sequenced in a study of CXCR3-negative and CXCR3-positive naive CD8 T cells. It was by 5' RACE with UMI labels that the TRB cDNA libraries were prepared. Using the 5' RACE reads, TCRdb records one entry per CDR3 protein without DNA. The sample holds more than 65,000 distinct CDR3 sequences. Sequenced input: naive CXCR3- CD8+ T cells from blood. Subset: CD45RO-CCR7+CD27+CD95- naive CD8+ T cells lacking CXCR3 (TNR3-). The receptors originated from a human donor in good health. Some clones in this sample may be carry-over from other donors' samples.

The V call is TRBV5-1, the J call TRBJ1-6. Germline V gene lookup returns CDR1 SGHRS and CDR2 YFSETQ. This CDR3 has 14 residues. CDR3 amino acids: CASSFQDYNSPLHF.

This sequence joins TRBV20-1 and TRBJ2-1. Germline V gene sequence: CDR1 DFQATT, CDR2 SNEGSKA (reference sequence). This CDR3 has 15 residues. CDR3 amino acids: CSARDLGNSQNEQFF.

CDR3: CASSFRGDTGELFF. The chain recombines TRBV11-2 with TRBJ2-2; TCRdb indicates TRBD1, and absent DNA this call remains unverified. Germline loops: CDR1 SGHAT, CDR2 FQNNGV. The length of the CDR3 is 14 residues.

The chain carries TRBV12-3 or TRBV12-4 and TRBJ2-1; as DNA is missing, the TRBD1 call by TCRdb cannot be tested. The CDR3 is made up of 15 amino acids. The CDR3 loop reads CASSLASGTNYEQFF.

The chain uses TRBV29-1 and TRBJ2-2; without DNA, the TCRdb call of TRBD1 cannot be checked. Germline V lookup: CDR1 SQVTM, CDR2 ANQGSEA. This CDR3 spans 12 amino acids. The CDR3 is CSVPGQTGELFF.

The chain employs TRBV7-9 and TRBJ2-7; the TCRdb call, TRBD2, lacks DNA for checking. Looked up from germline, CDR1 is SEHNR and CDR2 is FQNEAQ (reference sequence). The CDR3 totals 12 residues. Here the CDR3 reads CASSFQGREQYF.

The V gene is TRBV12-3 or TRBV12-4, the J gene TRBJ2-7. The CDR3 loop spans 12 amino acids. This CDR3 is CASSSTNYEQYF.

The chain carries TRBV9 and TRBJ1-6; checking the TCRdb D call of TRBD1 is not possible without DNA. Germline CDR1 is SGDLS and CDR2 is YYNGEE. CDR3 length: 15 amino acids. The CDR3 sequence is CASGHPGPGNSPLHF.

The chain has TRBV28 and TRBJ2-5; no DNA is available, so the TRBD2 call from TCRdb remains unchecked. The CDR3 is made up of 14 amino acids. The germline CDR1 and CDR2 sequences are MDHEN and SYDVKM. CDR3: CASSLYGREETQYF.

The chain joins TRBV7-9 to TRBJ2-3; TCRdb's assignment of TRBD1 cannot be checked, as there is no DNA. Per the germline V gene, CDR1 is SEHNR and CDR2 is FQNEAQ (reference sequence). This CDR3 has 13 residues. The CDR3 here is CASSSPGGDTQYF.

This chain connects TRBV4-3 to TRBJ2-7; the TCRdb call, TRBD2, lacks DNA for checking. The CDR3 runs 14 residues. Germline CDR1 LGHNA, CDR2 YSLEER. Here the CDR3 reads CASSQERGAYEQYF.

This chain joins TRBV9 and TRBJ2-2. There are 15 residues in the CDR3. The germline V gene encodes CDR1 SGDLS and CDR2 YYNGEE. The CDR3 loop is CASSPGLSNTGELFF.

This chain connects TRBV13 to TRBJ1-1. This CDR3 contains 13 residues. From germline, CDR1 is PRHDT and CDR2 FYEKMQ (reference sequence). This CDR3 is CASSPRWGAEAFF.

This rearrangement joins TRBV5-5 to TRBJ1-5. The germline gives CDR1 SGHKS, CDR2 YYEKEE (reference sequence). The CDR3 spans 13 residues. CDR3 sequence reads: CASSLGFGQPQHF.

This chain uses TRBV9 with TRBJ2-1. There are 15 residues in the CDR3. CDR1 and CDR2 (germline): SGDLS, YYNGEE. This CDR3 reads CASSVGVSWDNEQFF.

The CDR3 spells CASKTSGRALGTDTQYF. The rearrangement links TRBV28 to TRBJ2-3; TCRdb designates TRBD2, a call that cannot be tested without DNA. This CDR3 has 17 residues. Germline values: CDR1 MDHEN, CDR2 SYDVKM.

The gene calls are TRBV4-2 and TRBJ2-1; TCRdb designates TRBD1, a call that cannot be tested without DNA. The germline V gene encodes CDR1 LGHNA and CDR2 YNFKEQ. CDR3 length equals 18 residues. This chain's CDR3 is CASSQEDTGGSSYNEQFF.

The chain uses TRBV7-2 and TRBJ1-4. The germline V gene encodes CDR1 SGHTA and CDR2 FQGNSA. CDR3 size: 12 residues. This CDR3 reads CASSPERCGLFF.